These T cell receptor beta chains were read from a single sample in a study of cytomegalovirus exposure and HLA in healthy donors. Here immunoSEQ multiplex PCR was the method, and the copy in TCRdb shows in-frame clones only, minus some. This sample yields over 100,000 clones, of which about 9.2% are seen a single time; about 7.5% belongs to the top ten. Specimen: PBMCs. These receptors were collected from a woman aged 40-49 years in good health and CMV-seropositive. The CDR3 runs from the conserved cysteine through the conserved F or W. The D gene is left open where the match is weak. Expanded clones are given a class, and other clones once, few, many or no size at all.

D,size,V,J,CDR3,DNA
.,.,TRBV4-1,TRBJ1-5,CASSQEIGGLGPQHF,TGCGCCAGCAGCCAAGAGATCGGAGGGTTGGGGCCCCAGCATTTT
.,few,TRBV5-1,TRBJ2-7,CASSATGLGSYEQYF,TGCGCCAGCAGCGCAACAGGGCTTGGCTCCTACGAGCAGTACTTC
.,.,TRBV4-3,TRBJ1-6,CASSQGLSYSPLHF,TGCGCCAGCAGCCAGGGACTTTCGTATTCACCCCTCCACTTT
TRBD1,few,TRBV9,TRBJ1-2,CASSVDPTGINYGYTF,TGTGCCAGCAGCGTGGACCCGACAGGGATCAACTATGGCTACACCTTC
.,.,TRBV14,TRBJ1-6,CATSLGGISPLHF,TGTGCCACCTCGTTGGGGGGGATTTCGCCCCTCCACTTT
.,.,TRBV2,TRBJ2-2,CACTEDTGELFF,TGTGCCTGCACAGAGGACACCGGGGAGCTGTTTTTT
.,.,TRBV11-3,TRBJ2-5,CASSPSDQETQYF,TGTGCCAGCAGCCCGTCTGACCAAGAGACCCAGTACTTC
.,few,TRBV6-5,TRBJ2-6,CASSLTFSGANVLTF,TGTGCCAGCAGTTTAACTTTCTCTGGGGCCAACGTCCTGACTTTC
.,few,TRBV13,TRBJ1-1,CASSSTDFTEAFF,TGTGCCAGCAGCTCCACCGACTTCACTGAAGCTTTCTTT
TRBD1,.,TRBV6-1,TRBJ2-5,CASSRWGQVLETQYF,TGTGCCAGCAGCCGGTGGGGACAGGTATTAGAGACCCAGTACTTC
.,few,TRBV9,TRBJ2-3,CASSDSGPTDTQYF,TGTGCCAGCAGCGATAGCGGCCCCACAGATACGCAGTATTTT
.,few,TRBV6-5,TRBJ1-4,CASREGVTNEKLFF,TGTGCCAGCAGGGAAGGGGTCACTAATGAAAAACTGTTTTTT
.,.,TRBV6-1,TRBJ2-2,CASSGARAGTGELFF,TGTGCCAGCAGTGGAGCGCGCGCGGGCACCGGGGAGCTGTTTTTT
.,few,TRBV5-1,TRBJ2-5,CASSLGPGETQYF,TGCGCCAGCAGCTTAGGTCCGGGGGAGACCCAGTACTTC
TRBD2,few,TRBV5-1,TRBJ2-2,CASSPPSSGGTGELFF,TGCGCCAGCAGCCCCCCGAGTAGCGGGGGCACCGGGGAGCTGTTTTTT
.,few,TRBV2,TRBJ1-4,CASSDWGANEKLFF,TGTGCCAGCAGTGACTGGGGCGCTAATGAAAAACTGTTTTTT
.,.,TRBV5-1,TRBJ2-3,CASSLAGTASTDTQYF,TGCGCCAGCAGCCTCGCGGGGACGGCGAGCACAGATACGCAGTATTTT
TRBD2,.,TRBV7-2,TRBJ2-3,CASSLAASGGGDTQYF,TGTGCCAGCAGCTTAGCGGCTAGCGGGGGAGGAGATACGCAGTATTTT
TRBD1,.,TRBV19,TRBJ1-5,CASRPGTGLFNQPQHF,TGTGCCAGTAGGCCCGGGACAGGGCTTTTCAATCAGCCCCAGCATTTT